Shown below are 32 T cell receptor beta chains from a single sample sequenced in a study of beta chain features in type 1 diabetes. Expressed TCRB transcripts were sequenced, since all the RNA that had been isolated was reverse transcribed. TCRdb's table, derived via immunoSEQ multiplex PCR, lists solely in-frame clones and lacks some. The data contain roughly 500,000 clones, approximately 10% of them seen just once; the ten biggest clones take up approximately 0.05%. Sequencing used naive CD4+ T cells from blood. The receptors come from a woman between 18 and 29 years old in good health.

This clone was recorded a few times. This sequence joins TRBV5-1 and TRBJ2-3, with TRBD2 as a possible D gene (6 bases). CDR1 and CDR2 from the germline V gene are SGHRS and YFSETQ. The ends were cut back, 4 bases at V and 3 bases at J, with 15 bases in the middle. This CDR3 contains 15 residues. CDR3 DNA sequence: TGCGCCAGCAGCCCCCGCGGGGTTCAAACAGATACGCAGTATTTT. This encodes CASSPRGVQTDTQYF. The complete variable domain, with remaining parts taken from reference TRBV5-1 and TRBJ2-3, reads KAGVTQTPRYLIKTRGQQVTLSCSPISGHRSVSWYQQTPGQGLQFLFEYFSETQRNKGNFPGRFSGRQFSNSRSEMNVSTLELGDSALYLCASSPRGVQTDTQYFGPGTRLTVL.

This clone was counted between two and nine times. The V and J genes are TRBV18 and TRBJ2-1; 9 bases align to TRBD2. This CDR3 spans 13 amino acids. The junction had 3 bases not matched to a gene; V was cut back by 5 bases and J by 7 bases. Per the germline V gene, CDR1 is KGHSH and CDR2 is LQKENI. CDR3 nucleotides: TGTGCCAGCTCAGACAGCGGGAGGAATGAGCAGTTCTTC. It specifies CASSDSGRNEQFF.

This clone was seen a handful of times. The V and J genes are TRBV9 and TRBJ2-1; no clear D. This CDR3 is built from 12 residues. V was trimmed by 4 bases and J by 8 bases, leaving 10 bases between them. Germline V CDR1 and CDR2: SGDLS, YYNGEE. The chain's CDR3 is CASSSFSHEQFF. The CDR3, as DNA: TGTGCCAGCAGCTCCTTCTCCCATGAGCAGTTCTTC.

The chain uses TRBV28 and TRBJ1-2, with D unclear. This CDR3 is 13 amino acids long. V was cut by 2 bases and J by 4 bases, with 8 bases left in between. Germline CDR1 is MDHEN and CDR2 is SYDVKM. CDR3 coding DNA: TGTGCCAGCAGTTTAGGCGGCGTCTATGGCTACACCTTC. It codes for CASSLGGVYGYTF.

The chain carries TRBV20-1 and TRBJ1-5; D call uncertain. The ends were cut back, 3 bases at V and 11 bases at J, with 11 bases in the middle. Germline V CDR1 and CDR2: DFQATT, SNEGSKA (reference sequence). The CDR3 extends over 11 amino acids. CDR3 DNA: TGCAGTGCTAGGGGTACCGAGGCCCAGCATTTT. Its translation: CSARGTEAQHF.

The CDR3 loop is CASSLSGTVNTGELFF. In DNA form, the CDR3 reads TGTGCCAGCAGTCTATCCGGGACAGTGAACACCGGGGAGCTGTTTTTT. V usage is TRBV25-1 and J usage is TRBJ2-2; 7 bases agree with TRBD1. The length of the CDR3 is 16 residues. Germline loops: CDR1 MGHDK, CDR2 SYGVNS. V was clipped by 5 bases and J by 1 base; unmatched bases: 7. The full variable domain, with the rest looked up from reference TRBV25-1 and TRBJ2-2, is EADIYQTPRYLVIGTGKKITLECSQTMGHDKMYWYQQDPGMELHLIHYSYGVNSTEKGDLSSESTVSRIRTEHFPLTLESARPSHTSQYLCASSLSGTVNTGELFFGEGSRLTVL.

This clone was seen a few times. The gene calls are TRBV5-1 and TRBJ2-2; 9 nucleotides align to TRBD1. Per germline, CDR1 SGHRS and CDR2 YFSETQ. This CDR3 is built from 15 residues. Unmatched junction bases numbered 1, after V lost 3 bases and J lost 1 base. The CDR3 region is CASSWDRENTGELFF. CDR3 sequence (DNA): TGCGCCAGCAGCTGGGACAGGGAGAACACCGGGGAGCTGTTTTTT.

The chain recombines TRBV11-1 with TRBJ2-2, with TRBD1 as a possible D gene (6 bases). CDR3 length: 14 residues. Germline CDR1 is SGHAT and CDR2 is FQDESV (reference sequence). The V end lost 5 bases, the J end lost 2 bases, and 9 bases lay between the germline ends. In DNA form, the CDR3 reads TGTGCCAGCAGCCGACAGGTCAACACCGGGGAGCTGTTTTTT. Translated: CASSRQVNTGELFF.

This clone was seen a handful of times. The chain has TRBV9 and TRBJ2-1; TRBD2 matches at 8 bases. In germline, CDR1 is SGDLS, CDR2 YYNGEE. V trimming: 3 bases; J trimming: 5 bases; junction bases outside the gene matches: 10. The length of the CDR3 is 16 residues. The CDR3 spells CASSAIGTSVNNEQFF. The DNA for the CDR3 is TGTGCCAGCAGCGCCATCGGGACTAGTGTAAACAATGAGCAGTTCTTC. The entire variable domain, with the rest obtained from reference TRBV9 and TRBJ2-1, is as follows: DSGVTQTPKHLITATGQRVTLRCSPRSGDLSVYWYQQSLDQGLQFLIQYYNGEERAKGNILERFSAQQFPDLHSELNLSSLELGDSALYFCASSAIGTSVNNEQFFGPGTRLTVL.

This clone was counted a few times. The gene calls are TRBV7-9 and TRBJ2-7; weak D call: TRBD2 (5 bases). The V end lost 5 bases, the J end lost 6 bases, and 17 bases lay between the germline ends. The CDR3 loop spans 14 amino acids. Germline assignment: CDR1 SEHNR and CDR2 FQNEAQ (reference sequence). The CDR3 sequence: CASSNGVGSREQYF. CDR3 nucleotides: TGTGCCAGCAGCAACGGGGTGGGGTCGCGCGAGCAGTACTTC.

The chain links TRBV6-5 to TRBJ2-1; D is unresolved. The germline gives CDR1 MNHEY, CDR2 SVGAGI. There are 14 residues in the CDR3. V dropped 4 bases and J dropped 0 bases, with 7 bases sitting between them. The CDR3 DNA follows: TGTGCCAGCAGTTTAGGAAGCTCCTACAATGAGCAGTTCTTC. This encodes CASSLGSSYNEQFF.

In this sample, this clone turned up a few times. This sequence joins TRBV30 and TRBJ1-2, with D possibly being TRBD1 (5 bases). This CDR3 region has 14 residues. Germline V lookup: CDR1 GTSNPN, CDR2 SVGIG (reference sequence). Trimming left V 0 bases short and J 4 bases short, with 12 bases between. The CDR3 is CAWSVSLGAYGYTF. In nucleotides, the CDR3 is TGTGCCTGGAGTGTTTCCCTAGGGGCCTATGGCTACACCTTC.

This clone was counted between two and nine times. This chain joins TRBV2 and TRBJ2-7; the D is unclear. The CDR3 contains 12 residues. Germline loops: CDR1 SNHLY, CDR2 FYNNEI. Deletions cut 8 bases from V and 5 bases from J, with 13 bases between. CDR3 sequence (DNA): TGTGCCAGCTCCCGGATGACGAACGAGCAGTACGTC. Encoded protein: CASSRMTNEQYV.

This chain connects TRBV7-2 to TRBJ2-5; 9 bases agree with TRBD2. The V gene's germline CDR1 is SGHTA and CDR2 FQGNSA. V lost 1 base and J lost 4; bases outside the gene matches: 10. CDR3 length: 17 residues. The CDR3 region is CASSLGISGRFRETQYF. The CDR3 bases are TGTGCCAGCAGCTTAGGGATTAGCGGGAGATTCCGAGAGACCCAGTACTTC.

The CDR3 spells CASSDQTGAGYGYTF. The CDR3 nucleotides are TGTGCCAGCAGCGACCAAACAGGGGCCGGCTATGGCTACACCTTC. V and J are TRBV9 and TRBJ1-2; TRBD1 matches 7 bases. Trimming removed 3 bases from V and 4 bases from J; junction bases left unmatched: 9. The germline V gene has CDR1 SGDLS and CDR2 YYNGEE. The CDR3 totals 15 residues.

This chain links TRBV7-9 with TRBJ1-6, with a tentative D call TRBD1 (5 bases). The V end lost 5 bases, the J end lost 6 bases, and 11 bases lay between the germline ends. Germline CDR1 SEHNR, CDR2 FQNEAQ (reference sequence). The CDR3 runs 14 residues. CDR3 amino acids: CASSTGTANSPLHF. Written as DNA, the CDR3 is TGTGCCAGCAGCACCGGGACGGCTAATTCACCCCTCCACTTT.

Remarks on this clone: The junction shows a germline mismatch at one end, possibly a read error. DNA for the CDR3: TGTGCTAGCAGCCCGCTGGGAGGGGGCGATGGCTACACCTTC. This encodes CASSPLGGGDGYTF. V and J are TRBV7-7 and TRBJ1-2, with TRBD1 identical over 7 bases. The CDR3 is 14 residues long. Germline CDR1 SSHAT, CDR2 FNYEAQ (reference sequence).

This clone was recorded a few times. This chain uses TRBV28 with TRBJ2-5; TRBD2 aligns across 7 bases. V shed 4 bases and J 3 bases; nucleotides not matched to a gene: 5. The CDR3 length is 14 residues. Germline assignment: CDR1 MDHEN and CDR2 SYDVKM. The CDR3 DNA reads TGTGCCAGCAGTTCCAAGGGAGGGGAAGAGACCCAGTACTTC. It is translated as CASSSKGGEETQYF.

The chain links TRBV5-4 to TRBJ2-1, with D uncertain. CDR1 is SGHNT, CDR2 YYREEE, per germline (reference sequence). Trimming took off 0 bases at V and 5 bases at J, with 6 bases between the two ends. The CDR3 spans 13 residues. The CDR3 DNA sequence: TGTGCCAGCAGCTTGGACCCAAACAATGAGCAGTTCTTC. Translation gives CASSLDPNNEQFF.

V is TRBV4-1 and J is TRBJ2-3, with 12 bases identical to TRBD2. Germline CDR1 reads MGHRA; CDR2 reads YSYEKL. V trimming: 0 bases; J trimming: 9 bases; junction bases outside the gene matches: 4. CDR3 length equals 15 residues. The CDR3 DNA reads TGCGCCAGCAGCCAAGATAGACTAGCGGGGGAAACGCAGTATTTT. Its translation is CASSQDRLAGETQYF.

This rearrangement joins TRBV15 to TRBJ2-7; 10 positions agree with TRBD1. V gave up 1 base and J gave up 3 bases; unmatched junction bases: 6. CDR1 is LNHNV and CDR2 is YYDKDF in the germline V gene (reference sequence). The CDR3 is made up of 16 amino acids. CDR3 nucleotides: TGTGCCACCAGCAGAGCCTCGAGGGACAGGGGCTACGAGCAGTACGTC. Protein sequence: CATSRASRDRGYEQYV.

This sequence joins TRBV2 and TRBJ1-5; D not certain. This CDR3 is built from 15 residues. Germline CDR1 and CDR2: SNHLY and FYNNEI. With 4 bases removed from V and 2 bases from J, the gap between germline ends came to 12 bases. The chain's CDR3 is CASSGTAVGNQPQHF. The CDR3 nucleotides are TGTGCCAGCAGTGGAACAGCTGTGGGCAATCAGCCCCAGCATTTT.

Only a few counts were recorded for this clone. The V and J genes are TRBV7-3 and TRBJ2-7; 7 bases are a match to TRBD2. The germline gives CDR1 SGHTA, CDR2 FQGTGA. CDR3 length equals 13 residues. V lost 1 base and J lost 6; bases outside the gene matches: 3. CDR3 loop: CASSLSGSGEQYF. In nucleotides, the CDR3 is TGTGCCAGCAGCTTAAGCGGGAGTGGCGAGCAGTACTTC.

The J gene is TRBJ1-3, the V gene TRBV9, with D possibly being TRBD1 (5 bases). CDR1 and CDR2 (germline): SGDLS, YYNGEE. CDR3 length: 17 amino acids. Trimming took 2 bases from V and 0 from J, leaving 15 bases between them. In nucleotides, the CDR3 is TGTGCCAGCAGCGTCGCGGGACGCATGCTCTCTGGAAACACCATATATTTT. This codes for CASSVAGRMLSGNTIYF.

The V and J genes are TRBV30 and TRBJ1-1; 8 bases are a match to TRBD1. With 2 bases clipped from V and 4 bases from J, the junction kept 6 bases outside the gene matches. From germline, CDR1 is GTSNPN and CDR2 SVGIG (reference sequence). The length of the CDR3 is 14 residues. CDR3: CAWSYGQGPTEAFF. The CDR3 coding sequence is TGTGCCTGGAGTTACGGACAGGGCCCCACTGAAGCTTTCTTT.

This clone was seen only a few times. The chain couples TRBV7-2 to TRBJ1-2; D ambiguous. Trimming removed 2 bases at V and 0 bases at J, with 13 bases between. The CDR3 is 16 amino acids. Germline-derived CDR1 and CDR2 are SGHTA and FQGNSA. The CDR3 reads CASSLMGRFTNYGYTF. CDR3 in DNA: TGTGCCAGCAGCTTAATGGGCAGATTTACTAACTATGGCTACACCTTC.

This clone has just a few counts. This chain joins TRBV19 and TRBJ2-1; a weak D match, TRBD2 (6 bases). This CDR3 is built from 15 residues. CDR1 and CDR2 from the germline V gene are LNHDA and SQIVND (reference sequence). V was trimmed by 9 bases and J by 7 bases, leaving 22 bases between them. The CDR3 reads CASRLPGAGGNEQFF. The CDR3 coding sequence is TGTGCCAGCCGCCTCCCGGGAGCCGGGGGTAATGAGCAGTTCTTC.

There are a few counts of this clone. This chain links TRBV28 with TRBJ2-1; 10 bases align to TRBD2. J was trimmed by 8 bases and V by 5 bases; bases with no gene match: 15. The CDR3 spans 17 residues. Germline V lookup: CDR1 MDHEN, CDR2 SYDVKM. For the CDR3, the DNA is TGTGCCAGCAGTCTTTCCTCGGGACTAGCGATGGTACATGAGCAGTTCTTC. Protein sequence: CASSLSSGLAMVHEQFF.

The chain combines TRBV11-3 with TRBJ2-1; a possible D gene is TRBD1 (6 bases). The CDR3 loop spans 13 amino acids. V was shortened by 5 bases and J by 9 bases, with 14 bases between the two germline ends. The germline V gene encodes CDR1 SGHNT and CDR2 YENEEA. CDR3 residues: CASSLQGLGEQFF. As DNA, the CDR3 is TGTGCCAGCAGCCTCCAGGGGTTAGGTGAGCAGTTCTTC. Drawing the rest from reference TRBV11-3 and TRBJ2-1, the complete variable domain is EAGVVQSPRYKIIEKKQPVAFWCNPISGHNTLYWYLQNLGQGPELLIRYENEEAVDDSQLPKDRFSAERLKGVDSTLKIQPAELGDSAVYLCASSLQGLGEQFFGPGTRLTVL.

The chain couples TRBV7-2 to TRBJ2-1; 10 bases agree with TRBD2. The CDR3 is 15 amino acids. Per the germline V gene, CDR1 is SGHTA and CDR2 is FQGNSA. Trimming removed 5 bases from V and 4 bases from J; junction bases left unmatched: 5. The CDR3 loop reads CASSARTSGYNEQFF. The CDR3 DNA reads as TGTGCCAGCAGCGCTAGGACTAGCGGATACAATGAGCAGTTCTTC. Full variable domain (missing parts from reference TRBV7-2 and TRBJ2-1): GAGVSQSPSNKVTEKGKDVELRCDPISGHTALYWYRQSLGQGLEFLIYFQGNSAPDKSGLPSDRFSAERTGGSVSTLTIQRTQQEDSAVYLCASSARTSGYNEQFFGPGTRLTVL.

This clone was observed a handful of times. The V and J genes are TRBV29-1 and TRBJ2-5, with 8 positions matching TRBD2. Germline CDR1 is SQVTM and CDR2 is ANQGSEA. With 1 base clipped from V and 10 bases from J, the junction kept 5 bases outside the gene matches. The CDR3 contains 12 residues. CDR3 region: CSVEGRGANQYF. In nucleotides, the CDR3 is TGCAGCGTTGAAGGGCGGGGGGCGAACCAGTACTTC.

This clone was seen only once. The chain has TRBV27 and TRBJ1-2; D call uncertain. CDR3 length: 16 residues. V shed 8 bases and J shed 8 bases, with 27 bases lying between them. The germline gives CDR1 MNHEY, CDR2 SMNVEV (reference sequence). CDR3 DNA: TGTGCCAGCGAGGCTTGGTTGAGAGATCCCTTGGGAGGCTACACCTTC. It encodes CASEAWLRDPLGGYTF.